Listed below are T cell receptor beta chains from one sample, sequenced in a study of early T cells in non-severe SARS-CoV-2 infection. MiXCR, applied by TCRdb to the 5' RACE reads, yields one record per CDR3 protein. Among approximately 66,000 distinct CDR3 sequences listed, about 12% were seen once. Source material: whole blood. These receptors all come from an adult who was a healthcare worker with PCR-confirmed SARS-CoV-2 infection or an uninfected control (not recorded which). CDR3s include the opening cysteine and the closing phenylalanine or tryptophan. A D gene is named only where the DNA matches it firmly. Rows may omit the clone size; those that give it use once, few, many or a size class.

J: TRBJ2-2
size: few
V: TRBV4-3
D: NA
CDR3: CASSQDRGLNTGELFF
DNA: TGCGCCAGCAGCCAAGATCGCGGACTGAACACCGGGGAGCTGTTTTTT

J: TRBJ2-1
size: NA
V: TRBV20-1
D: NA
CDR3: CSARGYRRNNEQFF
DNA: TGCAGTGCTAGAGGGTACAGGAGAAACAATGAGCAGTTCTTC

J: TRBJ2-1
size: NA
V: TRBV7-9
D: NA
CDR3: CASSPFYEQFF
DNA: TGTGCCAGCAGCCCCTTCTATGAGCAGTTCTTC

J: TRBJ2-5
size: few
V: TRBV7-2
D: NA
CDR3: CASSLSSRAEETQYF
DNA: TGTGCCAGCAGCTTATCGTCCAGGGCAGAAGAGACCCAGTACTTC

J: TRBJ2-5
size: few
V: TRBV7-2
D: TRBD2
CDR3: CASSLSGGLESETQYF
DNA: TGTGCCAGCAGCTTAAGCGGTGGACTAGAGTCTGAGACCCAGTACTTC

J: TRBJ2-1
size: NA
V: TRBV5-1
D: TRBD1
CDR3: CASSLEGQGFHEQFF
DNA: TGCGCCAGCAGCTTGGAAGGACAGGGCTTTCACGAGCAGTTCTTC

J: TRBJ2-2
size: NA
V: TRBV6-1
D: TRBD1
CDR3: CASSEDRGRTGELFF
DNA: TGTGCCAGCAGTGAAGACAGGGGAAGAACCGGGGAGCTGTTTTTT

J: TRBJ2-3
size: few
V: TRBV6-1
D: NA
CDR3: CASSERRGPLYTDTQYF
DNA: TGTGCCAGCAGTGAACGCAGGGGACCACTATATACAGATACGCAGTATTTT

J: TRBJ1-4
size: few
V: TRBV2
D: NA
CDR3: CASREGLAGEKLFF
DNA: TGTGCCAGCAGGGAGGGCCTCGCGGGCGAAAAACTGTTTTTT

J: TRBJ1-2
size: many
V: TRBV29-1
D: NA
CDR3: CSVEARENNYGYTF
DNA: TGCAGCGTTGAAGCTCGAGAGAATAACTATGGCTACACCTTC

J: TRBJ2-3
size: many
V: TRBV7-9
D: NA
CDR3: CASSSPGGQVTDTQYF
DNA: TGTGCCAGCAGCTCCCCGGGGGGACAGGTGACAGATACGCAGTATTTT

J: TRBJ2-1
size: few
V: TRBV6-5
D: TRBD2
CDR3: CASSYYSGSLYNEQFF
DNA: TGTGCCAGCAGTTACTATAGCGGGAGTTTGTACAATGAGCAGTTCTTC

J: TRBJ2-3
size: many
V: TRBV3-1
D: NA
CDR3: CASSTPPADTQYF
DNA: TGTGCCAGCAGCACCCCGCCGGCAGATACGCAGTATTTT

J: TRBJ2-1
size: many
V: TRBV10-3
D: TRBD2
CDR3: CAISESASGDNEQFF
DNA: TGTGCCATCAGTGAGTCGGCTAGCGGAGACAATGAGCAGTTCTTC

J: TRBJ1-1
size: many
V: TRBV11-3
D: NA
CDR3: CASSLWGQGLEAFF
DNA: TGTGCCAGCAGCTTGTGGGGGCAAGGGCTCGAAGCTTTCTTT

J: TRBJ2-1
size: once
V: TRBV29-1
D: TRBD2
CDR3: CSVGTSGYNEQFF
DNA: TGCAGCGTTGGGACTAGCGGGTACAATGAGCAGTTCTTC